This TCR beta chain was observed in a study of monozygotic twins with cystic fibrosis. Study results and limitations: Shared CDR3 numbers were not associated with age, concordance or severity. J usage was most co-twin-similar in 8 of 16 pairs, V in 13.

TCRdb's copy holds only in-frame clones and misses some; the assay was immunoSEQ multiplex PCR. This table holds about 35,000 clones, 66% found once. Note on this clone: Its antigen is undetermined.

The CDR3 is 17 amino acids. Trimming at V came to 4 bases and at J to 0 bases, leaving 5 bases not matched to a gene. The germline CDR1 and CDR2 sequences are LGHNA and YSLEER. The receptor's source is a girl between 5 and 17 years old with cystic fibrosis. V usage is TRBV4-3 and J usage is TRBJ2-1; the match to TRBD2 covers 11 bases. Specimen: blood. The chain's CDR3 is CASSRLAGFSSYNEQFF. CDR3 DNA sequence: TGCGCCAGCAGCCGACTAGCGGGATTTAGCTCCTACAATGAGCAGTTCTTC.